These 27 T cell receptor beta chains were sequenced from one sample in a study of T-cell reconstitution after alpha-beta-depleted transplantation in children. TCRbeta library preparation incorporated unique molecular identifiers. A single record per CDR3 protein comes from TCRdb applying MiXCR to the PCR reads. Of 200,000 to 300,000 distinct CDR3 sequences listed, 12% are singletons. Source: PBMCs from the stem cell graft donor, taken from the stem cell graft. Receptor source: a human donor who donated a stem cell graft to a child with acute lymphoblastic leukemia.

In its sample, this clonotype was seen once. The chain recombines TRBV27 with TRBJ1-6; 7 positions match TRBD1. The CDR3 totals 17 residues. In germline, CDR1 is MNHEY, CDR2 SMNVEV (reference sequence). V lost 2 bases and J lost 9; bases outside the gene matches: 13. CDR3 DNA sequence: TGTGCCAGCAGTTTACGGGCGTCGGCAGGGGGGGGTTCACCCCTCCACTTT. Protein product: CASSLRASAGGGSPLHF.

Ten or more counts support this clonotype. This chain connects TRBV20-1 to TRBJ2-1, with 8 bases identical to TRBD1. The germline V gene encodes CDR1 DFQATT and CDR2 SNEGSKA (reference sequence). The CDR3 is made up of 14 amino acids. V shed 5 bases, J shed 4 bases, and the junction held 7 bases outside the gene matches. The CDR3 nucleotides read TGCAGTGCTCCACGACAGGGGAGGTACAATGAGCAGTTCTTC. Encoded protein: CSAPRQGRYNEQFF.

This clonotype was found many times. The V and J genes are TRBV20-1 and TRBJ1-1, with a tentative D call TRBD1 (5 bases). V lost 2 bases and J lost 1, with 11 bases in between. Per germline, CDR1 DFQATT and CDR2 SNEGSKA (reference sequence). The CDR3 runs to 14 residues. CDR3 sequence: CSARPRQRNTEAFF. DNA for the CDR3: TGCAGTGCTAGACCCCGACAGAGGAACACTGAAGCTTTCTTT.

This clonotype came up many times. The gene calls are TRBV5-1 and TRBJ2-2; D unresolved. The V and J ends lost 1 base and 4 bases respectively, with 11 bases between them. This CDR3 is built from 15 residues. Germline V gene sequence: CDR1 SGHRS, CDR2 YFSETQ. CDR3 nucleotides: TGCGCCAGCAGCTTGAAGTCACCAGCCACCGGGGAGCTGTTTTTT. Its protein is CASSLKSPATGELFF. Looking up the rest from reference TRBV5-1 and TRBJ2-2 gives the full variable domain: KAGVTQTPRYLIKTRGQQVTLSCSPISGHRSVSWYQQTPGQGLQFLFEYFSETQRNKGNFPGRFSGRQFSNSRSEMNVSTLELGDSALYLCASSLKSPATGELFFGEGSRLTVL.

This clonotype was seen a few times. The chain combines TRBV7-8 with TRBJ2-1, with a possible D match to TRBD2 (5 bases). Germline lookup yields CDR1 SGHVS and CDR2 FQNEAQ. The CDR3 contains 11 residues. V gave up 8 bases and J gave up 9 bases, with 11 bases separating them. CDR3: CASEKGSEQFF. In DNA, the CDR3 is TGTGCCAGCGAGAAAGGGAGTGAGCAGTTCTTC.

This clonotype was recorded many times. The chain combines TRBV18 with TRBJ1-1; D perhaps matches TRBD1 (5 bases). The CDR3 spans 16 residues. Germline V gene lookup returns CDR1 KGHSH and CDR2 LQKENI. Trimming shortened V by 0 bases and J by 1 base, and 12 bases separated the two germline ends. The CDR3 sequence: CASSPPSGGSNTEAFF. The CDR3 DNA sequence: TGTGCCAGCTCACCACCGAGCGGGGGGTCGAACACTGAAGCTTTCTTT.

This clonotype came up many times. The V and J genes are TRBV30 and TRBJ1-1; 8 bases fit TRBD1. CDR1 and CDR2 from the germline V gene are GTSNPN and SVGIG (reference sequence). The CDR3 totals 14 residues. Trimming at V came to 0 bases and at J to 8 bases, leaving 8 bases not matched to a gene. The CDR3 nucleotides read TGTGCCTGGAGTGTGAACAGGGGGGCCTCCGAAGCTTTCTTT. It specifies CAWSVNRGASEAFF.

This clonotype has a count of ten or more. V usage is TRBV6-2 or TRBV6-3 and J usage is TRBJ1-5, with D hard to call. The V gene lost 3 bases and the J gene lost 5 bases, with 5 bases spanning the gap. In germline, CDR1 is MNHEY, CDR2 SVGEGT. The CDR3 consists of 12 residues. CDR3 bases: TGTGCCAGCAGTTATGGGGATCAGCCCCAGCATTTT. Translation: CASSYGDQPQHF.

Ten or more counts support this clonotype. The chain recombines TRBV9 with TRBJ1-1, with D perhaps matching TRBD1 (5 bases). With 2 bases removed from V and 8 bases from J, the gap between germline ends came to 13 bases. This CDR3 is built from 13 residues. Germline CDR1 SGDLS, CDR2 YYNGEE. The CDR3 loop reads CASSVGQGGEAFF. The CDR3, as DNA: TGTGCCAGCAGCGTTGGGCAGGGCGGCGAAGCTTTCTTT.

The sample holds many counts of this clonotype. This chain links TRBV7-2 with TRBJ1-2; 9 nucleotides line up with TRBD1. The CDR3 consists of 14 residues. V dropped 6 bases and J dropped 5; count of bases not matched to a gene: 7. Per the germline V gene, CDR1 is SGHTA and CDR2 is FQGNSA. The CDR3 spells CASRRPGTGYGYTF. CDR3 nucleotides: TGTGCCAGCAGACGACCCGGGACAGGGTATGGCTACACCTTC.

This clonotype has a count of ten or more. The chain employs TRBV12-3 or TRBV12-4 and TRBJ1-6; 7 bases agree with TRBD1. The CDR3 spans 15 residues. V lost 1 base, J lost 10 bases, and 7 bases stayed unmatched. The CDR3 DNA reads TGTGCCAGCAGTTTAGGCGGAGGGGGCGCGTCACCCCTCCACTTT. It encodes CASSLGGGGASPLHF.

This clonotype has at least ten counts. This rearrangement joins TRBV29-1 to TRBJ1-1; no definite D call. V shed 4 bases and J shed 1 base, with 4 bases lying between them. The CDR3 is 11 amino acids. Germline V gives CDR1 SQVTM, CDR2 ANQGSEA. CDR3 protein: CSVVRNTEAFF. The CDR3 DNA reads TGCAGCGTTGTTCGGAACACTGAAGCTTTCTTT.

This clonotype was detected a few times. The rearrangement uses TRBV7-6 and TRBJ2-5; D is perhaps TRBD2 (6 bases). Trimming removed 0 bases from V and 5 bases from J, with 16 bases in between. This CDR3 comprises 16 residues. Germline CDR1 is SGHVS and CDR2 is FNYEAQ. CDR3 protein: CASSLAASARGETQYF. The CDR3 DNA sequence: TGTGCCAGCAGCTTAGCGGCTAGCGCCCGAGGGGAGACCCAGTACTTC.

This clonotype occurred many times. The V call is TRBV9, the J call TRBJ2-2; no clear D. The V end was cut by 0 bases, the J end by 7 bases, with 4 bases between. Germline CDR1 reads SGDLS; CDR2 reads YYNGEE. The CDR3 has 12 residues. CDR3 coding DNA: TGTGCCAGCAGCGTAGAGGTCGGGGAGCTGTTTTTT. Translated: CASSVEVGELFF.

Many counts were recorded for this clonotype. The chain combines TRBV6-2 or TRBV6-3 with TRBJ2-5; no definite D call. In germline, CDR1 is MNHEY, CDR2 SVGEGT. The V and J ends lost 0 bases and 6 bases respectively, with 5 bases between them. The CDR3 contains 12 residues. The CDR3 reads CASSYSRKTQYF. The CDR3, as DNA: TGTGCCAGCAGTTACTCCCGAAAGACCCAGTACTTC.

This clonotype was counted ten times or more. The CDR3 spells CSARSLRGPGNTIYF. Here the CDR3 DNA reads TGCAGTGCTAGATCCCTCAGGGGGCCTGGAAACACCATATATTTT. The chain recombines TRBV20-1 with TRBJ1-3; 8 nucleotides agree with TRBD1. The CDR3 is made up of 15 amino acids. Germline lookup yields CDR1 DFQATT and CDR2 SNEGSKA (reference sequence). Trimming cost V 2 bases and J 2 bases; bases outside gene matches: 5.

This clonotype was counted many times. The rearrangement uses TRBV3-1 and TRBJ1-2; D perhaps matches TRBD1 (5 bases). CDR1 and CDR2 from the germline V gene are LGHDT and YNNKEL (reference sequence). The CDR3 sequence is 17 residues long. V lost 0 bases and J lost 7, with 21 bases in between. The CDR3 DNA reads TGTGCCAGCAGCCAAGATCGGGGGTCTACTGTCTACGGTGGCTACACCTTC. Translation gives CASSQDRGSTVYGGYTF.

V and J are TRBV19 and TRBJ2-1; D perhaps matches TRBD1 (6 bases). The germline CDR1 and CDR2 sequences are LNHDA and SQIVND (reference sequence). The CDR3 has 14 residues. The V end lost 4 bases, the J end lost 10 bases, and 17 bases lay between the germline ends. CDR3 sequence: CASSRGRGSREQFF. The CDR3 nucleotides are TGTGCCAGTAGTAGGGGCAGGGGTTCCAGAGAGCAGTTCTTC.

This clonotype was found a few times. The chain employs TRBV5-1 and TRBJ2-7; TRBD2 agrees at 9 bases. The V gene's germline CDR1 is SGHRS and CDR2 YFSETQ. This CDR3 contains 14 residues. V shed 4 bases and J 4 bases; nucleotides not matched to a gene: 6. CDR3 region: CASSTGGGAYEQYF. The CDR3 nucleotides are TGCGCCAGCAGCACCGGCGGGGGGGCTTACGAGCAGTACTTC.

This clonotype was picked up many times. The chain combines TRBV3-1 with TRBJ2-2; no firm D call. The CDR3 runs 10 residues. V was shortened by 8 bases and J by 7 bases, with 5 bases between the two germline ends. Germline CDR1 and CDR2: LGHDT and YNNKEL (reference sequence). CDR3 nucleotide sequence: TGTGCCAGCGGGATCGGGGAGCTGTTTTTT. It codes for CASGIGELFF.

This clonotype showed up many times. V gene TRBV6-5 combines with J gene TRBJ1-1; 7 nucleotides align to TRBD1. V trimming: 0 bases; J trimming: 0 bases; junction bases outside the gene matches: 4. The CDR3 is 16 residues long. CDR1 MNHEY and CDR2 SVGAGI come from the germline V gene. The CDR3 loop is CASSYSSGTVNTEAFF. The CDR3 DNA follows: TGTGCCAGCAGTTACTCGAGTGGGACAGTGAACACTGAAGCTTTCTTT.

This clonotype has a count of ten or more. The rearrangement joins TRBV28 to TRBJ2-1; D not certain. Germline CDR1 reads MDHEN; CDR2 reads SYDVKM. The CDR3 extends over 15 amino acids. V dropped 4 bases and J dropped 4 bases, with 14 bases sitting between them. The CDR3 nucleotides are TGTGCCAGCAGTTACAGACCCCTCGGATACAATGAGCAGTTCTTC. Translation: CASSYRPLGYNEQFF.

This clonotype has a count of ten or more. Written as DNA, the CDR3 is TGTGCCAGCAGGGACAGAACCTACGAGCAGTACTTC. This gives the protein CASRDRTYEQYF. The J gene is TRBJ2-7, the V gene TRBV6-2 or TRBV6-3, with D tentatively TRBD1 (6 bases). Per germline, CDR1 MNHEY and CDR2 SVGEGT. The CDR3 loop spans 12 amino acids. V was trimmed by 6 bases and J by 2 bases, leaving 8 bases between them.

This clonotype has ten or more counts. The gene calls are TRBV3-1 and TRBJ1-5; tentatively, D is TRBD1 (5 bases). The CDR3 totals 13 residues. The germline V gene has CDR1 LGHDT and CDR2 YNNKEL (reference sequence). V lost 4 bases, J lost 7 bases, and 11 bases lay in between. This CDR3 is CASSPSREQPQHF. CDR3 DNA sequence: TGTGCCAGCAGCCCCTCCAGGGAACAGCCCCAGCATTTT.

This clonotype has ten or more counts. The chain has TRBV11-2 and TRBJ2-2, with D perhaps matching TRBD1 or TRBD2 (6 bases each). In germline, CDR1 is SGHAT, CDR2 FQNNGV. The CDR3 runs 17 residues. Trimming took 7 bases from V and 4 from J, leaving 22 bases between them. The CDR3, as DNA: TGTGCCAGCACCATAGTCGGGGGCAGGGCCTCCACCGGGGAGCTGTTTTTT. It specifies CASTIVGGRASTGELFF.

On this clonotype: A single base separates this from a much larger clone, so it may be a read error. The chain combines TRBV9 with TRBJ1-2; 7 positions agree with TRBD1. Germline V gene data show CDR1 as SGDLS and CDR2 as YYNGEE. CDR3 size: 15 residues. CDR3 residues: CGSSVDRVANYGYTF. Written as DNA, the CDR3 is TGTGGCAGCAGCGTAGACAGGGTAGCTAACTATGGCTACACCTTC.

The V and J genes are TRBV7-3 and TRBJ2-1; the match to TRBD2 covers 7 bases. The CDR3 is 15 amino acids. The V gene end was trimmed by 5 bases and the J gene end by 7 bases; junction bases not matched to a gene: 11. Germline V gene data show CDR1 as SGHTA and CDR2 as FQGTGA. For the CDR3, the DNA is TGTGCCAGCAGCCCCTTGGGGGGGGGGTCGAATGAGCAGTTCTTC. It specifies CASSPLGGGSNEQFF.